The sequence of this TCR beta chain was determined in a study of cytomegalovirus exposure and HLA in healthy donors. Study-level points and caveats: Researchers reported in a later analysis that common viral pathogens appeared linked to several top clusters. Most observed TCR sequences were rare, whereas some public TCRs were detected in many donors. Among TCR beta chains, those listed as cytomegalovirus-associated numbered about 150.

Germline V gene sequence: CDR1 SGHRS, CDR2 YFSETQ. The CDR3 runs to 15 residues. J gave up 6 bases and V 5 bases, and 5 bases lay outside the gene matches. The study ran its PCR with 60 Vbeta and 13 Jbeta primers. The table came from immunoSEQ multiplex PCR; TCRdb's copy has only in-frame clones and leaves some out. The table records tens of thousands of clones, roughly 80% of them present only once. Comments on this clone: Its antigen is not known.

This rearrangement joins TRBV5-1 to TRBJ2-2, with 12 bases fitting TRBD1. This TCR was recovered from a woman between 40 and 55 years old in good health and CMV-seropositive. Sequenced material: PBMCs. The CDR3 DNA sequence: TGCGCCAGCAGATCCGGGACAGGGGGCCCCGGGGAGCTGTTTTTT. Its translation is CASRSGTGGPGELFF. Variable domain in full (rest from reference TRBV5-1 and TRBJ2-2): KAGVTQTPRYLIKTRGQQVTLSCSPISGHRSVSWYQQTPGQGLQFLFEYFSETQRNKGNFPGRFSGRQFSNSRSEMNVSTLELGDSALYLCASRSGTGGPGELFFGEGSRLTVL.